The clone carrying this T cell receptor (beta chain) was counted a single time. What it binds is not known. Sequencing was performed with immunoSEQ multiplex PCR; in TCRdb, only in-frame clones are kept and a portion is missing. In the table there are 70,000 or so clones, almost 90% of which are singletons. The source of the sample is a study of T cell responses to AZD1222 COVID-19 vaccine. Study-level information: Second-dose intervals near 4 or 12 weeks were combined.

This CDR3 has 14 amino acids. V lost 4 bases and J 0 bases, leaving 9 bases between the germline ends. The germline V gene encodes CDR1 LGHDT and CDR2 YNNKEL (reference sequence). Regarding the study as a whole: Seropositive status at baseline applied to only a handful of AZD1222 recipients. Samples come after the peak T cell response, not at day 14. Among vaccine-associated CD4 TCRs, coverage spanned spike, with dominance at 160-218 and 743-854.

Sequenced material: peripheral blood, taken on day 0 of AZD1222 vaccination. This TCR was recovered from an adult in good health. V and J are TRBV3-1 (or the pseudogene TRBV3-2) and TRBJ1-1; D is possibly TRBD1 (5 bases). CDR3 protein: CASSLEQVNTEAFF. The CDR3 bases are TGTGCCAGCAGCCTAGAACAGGTGAACACTGAAGCTTTCTTT.